This TCR beta chain was recovered during a study of cytomegalovirus exposure and HLA in healthy donors. V lost 6 bases to trimming and J lost 1 base; unmatched junction nucleotides: 4. CDR3 length equals 15 residues. Per germline, CDR1 MNHNY and CDR2 SVGAGI (reference sequence). Sequencing was performed with immunoSEQ multiplex PCR; in TCRdb, only in-frame clones are kept and a portion is missing. The table has some 140,000 clones, about nine tenths seen once. The sequenced sample was PBMCs. The chain carries TRBV6-6 and TRBJ2-3; TRBD1 matches at 10 bases. The TCR sequence derives from a man aged 18 to 35 in good health and CMV-seronegative. CDR3: CASSRDRGGTDTQYF. DNA of the CDR3: TGTGCCAGCAGCCGGGACAGGGGTGGCACAGATACGCAGTATTTT.